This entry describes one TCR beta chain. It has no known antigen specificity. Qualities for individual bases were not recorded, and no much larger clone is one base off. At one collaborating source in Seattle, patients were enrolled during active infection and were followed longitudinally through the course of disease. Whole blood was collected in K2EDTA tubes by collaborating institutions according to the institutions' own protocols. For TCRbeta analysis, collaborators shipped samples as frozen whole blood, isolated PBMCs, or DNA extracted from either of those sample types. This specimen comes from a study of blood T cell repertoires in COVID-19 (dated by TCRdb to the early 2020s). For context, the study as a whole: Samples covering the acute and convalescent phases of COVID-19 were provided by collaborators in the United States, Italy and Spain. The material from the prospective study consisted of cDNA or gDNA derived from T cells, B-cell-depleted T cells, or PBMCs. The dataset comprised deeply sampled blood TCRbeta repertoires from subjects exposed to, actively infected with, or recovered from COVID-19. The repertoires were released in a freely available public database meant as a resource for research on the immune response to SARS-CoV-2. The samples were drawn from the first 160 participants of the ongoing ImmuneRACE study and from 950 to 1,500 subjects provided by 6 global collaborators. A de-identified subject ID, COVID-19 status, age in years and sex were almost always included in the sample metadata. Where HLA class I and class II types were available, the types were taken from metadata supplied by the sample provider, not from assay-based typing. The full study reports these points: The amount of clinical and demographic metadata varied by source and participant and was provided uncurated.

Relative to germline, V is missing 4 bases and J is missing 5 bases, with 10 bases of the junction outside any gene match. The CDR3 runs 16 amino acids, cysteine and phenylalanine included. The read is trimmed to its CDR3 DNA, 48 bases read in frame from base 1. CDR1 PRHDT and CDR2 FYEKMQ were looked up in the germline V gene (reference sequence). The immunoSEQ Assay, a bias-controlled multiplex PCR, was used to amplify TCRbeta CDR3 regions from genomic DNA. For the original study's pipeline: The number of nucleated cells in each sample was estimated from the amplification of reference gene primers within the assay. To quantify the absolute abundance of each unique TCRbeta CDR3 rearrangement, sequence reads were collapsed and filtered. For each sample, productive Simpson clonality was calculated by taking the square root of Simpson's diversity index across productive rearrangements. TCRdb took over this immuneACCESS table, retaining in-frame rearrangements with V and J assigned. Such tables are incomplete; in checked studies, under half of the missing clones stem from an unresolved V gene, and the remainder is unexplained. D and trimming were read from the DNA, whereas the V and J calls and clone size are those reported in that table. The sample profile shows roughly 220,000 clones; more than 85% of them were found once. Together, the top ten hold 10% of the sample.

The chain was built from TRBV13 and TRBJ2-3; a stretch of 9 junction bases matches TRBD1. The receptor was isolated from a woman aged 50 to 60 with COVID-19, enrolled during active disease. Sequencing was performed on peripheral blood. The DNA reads TGTGCCAGCAGCTGGGGGACAGGGCCTTCCAGAGATACGCAGTATTTT. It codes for CASSWGTGPSRDTQYF.